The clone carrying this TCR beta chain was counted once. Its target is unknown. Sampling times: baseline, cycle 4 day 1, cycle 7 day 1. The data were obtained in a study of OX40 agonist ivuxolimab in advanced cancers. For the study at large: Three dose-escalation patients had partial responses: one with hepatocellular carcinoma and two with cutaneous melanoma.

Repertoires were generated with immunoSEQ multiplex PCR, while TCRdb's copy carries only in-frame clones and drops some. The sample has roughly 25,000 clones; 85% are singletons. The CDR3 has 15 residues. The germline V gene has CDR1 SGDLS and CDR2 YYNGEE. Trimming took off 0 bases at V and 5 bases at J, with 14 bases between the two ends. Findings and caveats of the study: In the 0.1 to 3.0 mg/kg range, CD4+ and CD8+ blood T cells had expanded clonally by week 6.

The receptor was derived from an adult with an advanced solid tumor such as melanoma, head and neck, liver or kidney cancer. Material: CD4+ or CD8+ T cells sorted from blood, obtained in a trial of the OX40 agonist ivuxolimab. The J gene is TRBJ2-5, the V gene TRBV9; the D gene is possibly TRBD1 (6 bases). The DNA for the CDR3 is TGTGCCAGCAGCGTAGGAGGGGGTCTTAGGGAGACCCAGTACTTC. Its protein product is CASSVGGGLRETQYF. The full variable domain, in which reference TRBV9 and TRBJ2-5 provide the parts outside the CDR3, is DSGVTQTPKHLITATGQRVTLRCSPRSGDLSVYWYQQSLDQGLQFLIQYYNGEERAKGNILERFSAQQFPDLHSELNLSSLELGDSALYFCASSVGGGLRETQYFGPGTRLLVL.